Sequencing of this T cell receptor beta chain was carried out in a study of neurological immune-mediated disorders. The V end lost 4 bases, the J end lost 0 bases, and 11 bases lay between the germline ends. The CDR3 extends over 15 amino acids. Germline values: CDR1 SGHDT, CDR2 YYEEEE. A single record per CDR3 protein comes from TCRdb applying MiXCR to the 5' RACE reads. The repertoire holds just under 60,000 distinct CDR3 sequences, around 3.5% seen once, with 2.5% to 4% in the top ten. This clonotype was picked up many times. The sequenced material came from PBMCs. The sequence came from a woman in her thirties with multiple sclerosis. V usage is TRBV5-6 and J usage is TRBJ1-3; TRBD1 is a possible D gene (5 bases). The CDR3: CASSPGLYSGNTIYF. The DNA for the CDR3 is TGTGCCAGCAGCCCGGGGCTCTACTCTGGAAACACCATATATTTT.